These 32 T cell receptor beta chains came from one sample sequenced in a study of post-analysis software for immune sequencing data. Study findings and constraints: A handful of TRBV segments (TRBV5-6, TRBV5-1 and TRBV20-1 among them) occurred more frequently in patients than in controls.

The TCR beta cDNA libraries carried unique molecular identifiers. Each CDR3 protein gets one entry after TCRdb re-called the PCR reads with MiXCR. This sample has 600,000 to 750,000 distinct CDR3 sequences; 59% occur once, and the top ten carry over 9%. These receptors have no known antigen. The sample taken for sequencing was blood. All receptors derive from a girl aged 2 to 9 with multiple sclerosis.

As to this clonotype: At one boundary the junction diverges from the germline segment, which might be a read error. This chain uses TRBV11-2 with TRBJ2-7; the D gene could be TRBD1 or TRBD2 (5 bases each). Germline V gives CDR1 SGHAT, CDR2 FQNNGV. The CDR3 is made up of 15 amino acids. The CDR3 loop is CVSSFWDLEIHEQYF. DNA of the CDR3: TGTGTCAGCAGCTTCTGGGACCTTGAGATCCACGAGCAGTACTTC.

In this sample, this clonotype turned up once. The V call is TRBV5-1, the J call TRBJ1-6; TRBD1 agrees at 9 bases. The ends lost 1 base at V and 14 bases at J; junction bases unmatched: 7. CDR3 length: 14 residues. Germline V gene sequence: CDR1 SGHRS, CDR2 YFSETQ. The CDR3 loop is CASSLTGGKGALHF. The CDR3 bases are TGCGCCAGCAGCTTGACAGGGGGCAAAGGGGCCCTCCACTTT. Supplemented by reference TRBV5-1 and TRBJ1-6, the full variable domain reads KAGVTQTPRYLIKTRGQQVTLSCSPISGHRSVSWYQQTPGQGLQFLFEYFSETQRNKGNFPGRFSGRQFSNSRSEMNVSTLELGDSALYLCASSLTGGKGALHFGNGTRLTVT.

The chain links TRBV29-1 to TRBJ1-1; 7 nucleotides agree with TRBD1. V was clipped by 5 bases and J by 6 bases; unmatched bases: 3. This CDR3 is 11 amino acids long. Germline V gene sequence: CDR1 SQVTM, CDR2 ANQGSEA. The CDR3 sequence: CSVPQGAEAFF. CDR3 nucleotides: TGCAGCGTTCCCCAGGGGGCTGAAGCTTTCTTT. Variable domain in full (rest from reference TRBV29-1 and TRBJ1-1): SAVISQKPSRDICQRGTSLTIQCQVDSQVTMMFWYRQQPGQSLTLIATANQGSEATYESGFVIDKFPISRPNLTFSTLTVSNMSPEDSSIYLCSVPQGAEAFFGQGTRLTVV.

This clonotype was seen once. V gene TRBV7-9 combines with J gene TRBJ2-5, with 9 nucleotides matching TRBD1. The better agreement between TRBJ2-7 and the DNA end casts doubt on the J call. CDR3 length: 15 residues. Per the germline V gene, CDR1 is SEHNR and CDR2 is FQNEAQ (reference sequence). CDR3: CASSLEGQGGDEQYF. The DNA of the CDR3 is TGTGCCAGCAGCTTAGAGGGACAGGGTGGAGACGAGCAGTACTTC.

This chain joins TRBV4-1 and TRBJ2-1; a weak D match, TRBD2 (5 bases). The CDR3 is 14 amino acids. V was cut by 0 bases and J by 2 bases, with 5 bases left in between. Germline loops: CDR1 MGHRA, CDR2 YSYEKL. In DNA, the CDR3 is TGCGCCAGCAGCCAAGACGGGACCTACAATGAGCAGTTCTTC. This gives the protein CASSQDGTYNEQFF.

This clonotype was detected only once. J is TRBJ1-2 and V is TRBV29-1; D is undetermined. Between the trimmed V and J ends, which lost 4 bases and 1 base, there was a span of 10 bases. Looked up from germline, CDR1 is SQVTM and CDR2 is ANQGSEA. The CDR3 is made up of 13 amino acids. The CDR3 reads CSVARRLNYGYTF. For the CDR3, the DNA is TGCAGCGTTGCCCGACGCCTTAACTATGGCTACACCTTC.

This rearrangement joins TRBV10-1 to TRBJ2-1; 8 positions agree with TRBD2. Germline assignment: CDR1 WNHNN and CDR2 SYGVQD (reference sequence). This CDR3 is built from 14 residues. V gave up 6 bases and J gave up 9 bases; unmatched junction bases: 10. For the CDR3, the DNA is TGCGCCAGCAGCCCCCTCGGGAGGGGGGGTGAGCAGTTCTTC. It is translated as CASSPLGRGGEQFF.

This rearrangement joins TRBV2 to TRBJ1-1; D is unclear. Looked up from germline, CDR1 is SNHLY and CDR2 is FYNNEI. V was clipped by 3 bases and J by 4 bases, with 9 bases between them. CDR3 length equals 13 residues. CDR3 DNA: TGTGCCAGCAGTGAGAATACAGCCACTGAAGCTTTCTTT. Amino acids: CASSENTATEAFF.

The chain carries TRBV5-4 and TRBJ2-7; D is tentatively TRBD1 or TRBD2 (5 bases each). Trimming pared 7 bases from V and 4 bases from J, leaving 9 bases between. This CDR3 has 11 amino acids. Germline V gene sequence: CDR1 SGHNT, CDR2 YYREEE (reference sequence). The CDR3 bases are TGTGCCAGCGGCAGGGAGTACGAGCAGTACTTC. Protein sequence: CASGREYEQYF.

The chain links TRBV2 to TRBJ2-5, with 7 bases identical to TRBD2. The germline V gene has CDR1 SNHLY and CDR2 FYNNEI. There are 13 residues in the CDR3. Germline trimming cut 6 bases from V and 5 bases from J; bases unmatched to any gene: 6. CDR3 sequence reads: CASRESGAETQYF. The CDR3 DNA follows: TGTGCCAGCAGGGAGAGCGGGGCCGAGACCCAGTACTTC.

This chain links TRBV25-1 with TRBJ2-7, with a weak D call TRBD2 (5 bases). V was shortened by 1 base and J by 3 bases, with 16 bases between the two germline ends. Germline CDR1 MGHDK, CDR2 SYGVNS. The CDR3 loop spans 16 amino acids. The CDR3 spells CASSEWGTLRGYEQYF. CDR3 DNA: TGTGCCAGCAGTGAATGGGGAACCCTTCGGGGCTACGAGCAGTACTTC.

The rearrangement joins TRBV7-9 to TRBJ2-1; 10 bases are shared with TRBD1. The junction had 8 bases not matched to a gene; V was cut back by 1 base and J by 11 bases. Germline CDR1 is SEHNR and CDR2 is FQNEAQ (reference sequence). The CDR3 extends over 15 amino acids. The CDR3 loop is CASSLEGQGDLKQFF. The DNA for the CDR3 is TGTGCCAGCAGCTTAGAAGGACAGGGGGATCTAAAGCAGTTCTTC.

The rearrangement joins TRBV5-1 to TRBJ1-2; 7 positions agree with TRBD1. CDR3 size: 17 residues. The germline V gene encodes CDR1 SGHRS and CDR2 YFSETQ. Unmatched junction bases numbered 16, after V lost 4 bases and J lost 4 bases. The DNA for the CDR3 is TGCGCCAGCAGCCCAGCTGAGGTAGGGGGCATTAGCTATGGCTACACCTTC. It specifies CASSPAEVGGISYGYTF. The full variable domain, in which reference TRBV5-1 and TRBJ1-2 provide the parts outside the CDR3, is KAGVTQTPRYLIKTRGQQVTLSCSPISGHRSVSWYQQTPGQGLQFLFEYFSETQRNKGNFPGRFSGRQFSNSRSEMNVSTLELGDSALYLCASSPAEVGGISYGYTFGSGTRLTVV.

This chain connects TRBV29-1 to TRBJ1-5; D remains unclear. The CDR3 contains 13 residues. V lost 4 bases, J lost 4 bases, and 11 bases lay in between. Germline values: CDR1 SQVTM, CDR2 ANQGSEA. Here the CDR3 DNA reads TGCAGCGTTGCACATGCTGTTAATCAGCCCCAGCATTTT. Translating it yields CSVAHAVNQPQHF.

The chain uses TRBV7-9 and TRBJ2-1; 8 bases map to TRBD2. This CDR3 region has 12 residues. Looked up from germline, CDR1 is SEHNR and CDR2 is FQNEAQ (reference sequence). V was pared by 2 bases and J by 15 bases, with 6 bases of the junction left unmatched. The CDR3 sequence: CASSLRLGLVFF. CDR3 sequence (DNA): TGTGCCAGCAGCTTAAGGTTGGGACTAGTGTTCTTC.

This clonotype was recorded a few times. The CDR3 region is CASSPTVLYNEQFF. CDR3 DNA: TGTGCCAGCAGCCCCACGGTTCTTTACAATGAGCAGTTCTTC. The chain couples TRBV6-2 or TRBV6-3 to TRBJ2-1, with D hard to call. The CDR3 consists of 14 residues. From germline, CDR1 is MNHEY and CDR2 SVGEGT. Trimming removed 6 bases at V and 4 bases at J, with 13 bases between.

This chain joins TRBV27 and TRBJ2-5; D possibly corresponds to TRBD2 (6 bases). The V gene's germline CDR1 is MNHEY and CDR2 SMNVEV (reference sequence). The V gene lost 6 bases and the J gene lost 5 bases, with 19 bases spanning the gap. This CDR3 is 15 amino acids long. The chain's CDR3 is CASRALWGVHETQYF. The DNA for the CDR3 is TGTGCCAGCAGAGCACTCTGGGGGGTTCACGAGACCCAGTACTTC.

The gene calls are TRBV18 and TRBJ2-5; a weak D match, TRBD1 (5 bases). This CDR3 region has 14 residues. Trimming took off 1 base at V and 2 bases at J, with 8 bases between the two ends. Germline V gene data show CDR1 as KGHSH and CDR2 as LQKENI. CDR3 region: CASSPRRGQETQYF. In DNA form, the CDR3 reads TGTGCCAGCTCACCACGAAGGGGACAAGAGACCCAGTACTTC.

The chain recombines TRBV11-2 with TRBJ1-5, with 8 bases matching TRBD1. The length of the CDR3 is 16 residues. The ends lost 3 bases at V and 4 bases at J; junction bases unmatched: 8. CDR1 and CDR2 from the germline V gene are SGHAT and FQNNGV. The CDR3 nucleotides are TGTGCCAGCAGCTTTCCAGGGGGCGGAAGGAATCAGCCCCAGCATTTT. Its protein is CASSFPGGGRNQPQHF. The full variable domain, completed using reference TRBV11-2 and TRBJ1-5, is EAGVAQSPRYKIIEKRQSVAFWCNPISGHATLYWYQQILGQGPKLLIQFQNNGVVDDSQLPKDRFSAERLKGVDSTLKIQPAKLEDSAVYLCASSFPGGGRNQPQHFGDGTRLSIL.

The rearrangement joins TRBV27 to TRBJ2-7; TRBD2 is a possible D gene (6 bases). CDR1 and CDR2 (germline): MNHEY, SMNVEV (reference sequence). CDR3 length: 15 residues. The V end lost 5 bases, the J end lost 1 base, and 15 bases lay between the germline ends. This CDR3 reads CASSKRPGLSYEQYF. The DNA for the CDR3 is TGTGCCAGCAGTAAGAGGCCGGGACTGTCCTACGAGCAGTACTTC.

V gene TRBV7-9 combines with J gene TRBJ2-3, with D unclear. The CDR3 consists of 16 residues. V gave up 1 base and J gave up 0 bases, with 11 bases separating them. Per the germline V gene, CDR1 is SEHNR and CDR2 is FQNEAQ (reference sequence). CDR3 bases: TGTGCCAGCAGCTTAGAGAAGGGCGCGAGCACAGATACGCAGTATTTT. Translation: CASSLEKGASTDTQYF.

The CDR3 nucleotides are TGTGCCAGCAGCCAAGGTGGGGACCTTTATGGCTACACCTTC. Translation: CASSQGGDLYGYTF. The V call is TRBV4-2, the J call TRBJ1-2, with TRBD1 as a possible D gene (5 bases). Germline lookup yields CDR1 LGHNA and CDR2 YNFKEQ. This CDR3 comprises 14 residues. V shed 1 base and J shed 5 bases, with 11 bases lying between them.

This chain links TRBV5-5 with TRBJ1-6; D is uncertain. The CDR3 is 12 amino acids. The germline V and J ends were trimmed by 4 bases and 6 bases, with 5 bases remaining between them. Germline CDR1 SGHKS, CDR2 YYEKEE (reference sequence). The DNA of the CDR3 is TGTGCCAGCAGCCGTCCTAATTCACCCCTCCACTTT. Amino acids: CASSRPNSPLHF.

This rearrangement joins TRBV5-1 to TRBJ1-1; D is ambiguous. Germline V lookup: CDR1 SGHRS, CDR2 YFSETQ. The ends were cut back, 0 bases at V and 5 bases at J, with 8 bases in the middle. The length of the CDR3 is 13 residues. For the CDR3, the DNA is TGCGCCAGCAGCTTGGGCCATGGAACTGAAGCTTTCTTT. It codes for CASSLGHGTEAFF.

The rearrangement joins TRBV24-1 to TRBJ2-3, with TRBD1 matching 8 bases. The CDR3 consists of 17 residues. Per germline, CDR1 KGHDR and CDR2 SFDVKD. The trim removed 4 bases at V and 1 base at J, leaving 9 bases unmatched. CDR3 nucleotides: TGTGCCACCAGTGAGTCGACAGGGGAGAGAGGCACAGATACGCAGTATTTT. Its protein is CATSESTGERGTDTQYF.

The CDR3 region is CASSFYRDPYEQYF. The DNA of the CDR3 is TGTGCCAGCAGTTTTTATAGGGACCCCTACGAGCAGTACTTC. The V and J genes are TRBV6-2 or TRBV6-3 and TRBJ2-7; D is perhaps TRBD1 or TRBD2 (5 bases each). Germline V gene sequence: CDR1 MNHEY, CDR2 SVGEGT. Trimming shortened V by 4 bases and J by 2 bases, and 12 bases separated the two germline ends. This CDR3 spans 14 amino acids.

This clonotype came up a few times. The chain couples TRBV5-1 to TRBJ1-6; D uncertain. CDR1 is SGHRS and CDR2 is YFSETQ in the germline V gene. The ends were cut back, 0 bases at V and 6 bases at J, with 7 bases in the middle. This CDR3 region has 14 residues. CDR3 coding DNA: TGCGCCAGCAGCTTGGAAGTGGTTAATTCACCCCTCCACTTT. This sequence encodes CASSLEVVNSPLHF.

The rearrangement joins TRBV5-4 to TRBJ1-2; no clear D gene. In germline, CDR1 is SGHNT, CDR2 YYREEE (reference sequence). V was cut by 3 bases and J by 5 bases, with 20 bases left in between. CDR3 length equals 16 residues. The CDR3 region is CASSSFESRSHYGYTF. CDR3 DNA sequence: TGTGCCAGCAGCTCGTTTGAGTCACGGTCCCATTATGGCTACACCTTC.

The J gene is TRBJ2-1, the V gene TRBV3-1; perhaps TRBD2 as D (6 bases). The CDR3 is 14 amino acids. V lost 5 bases and J lost 1, with 9 bases in between. Per germline, CDR1 LGHDT and CDR2 YNNKEL (reference sequence). The CDR3 is CASSEGLSYNEQFF. CDR3 DNA sequence: TGTGCCAGCAGCGAGGGACTTTCCTACAATGAGCAGTTCTTC.

The chain joins TRBV11-2 to TRBJ1-5, with 7 nucleotides matching TRBD1. V trimming: 4 bases; J trimming: 0 bases; junction bases outside the gene matches: 6. The CDR3 is made up of 16 amino acids. Germline-derived CDR1 and CDR2 are SGHAT and FQNNGV. CDR3: CASSSGTAYSNQPQHF. CDR3 bases: TGTGCCAGCAGCTCCGGGACAGCCTATAGCAATCAGCCCCAGCATTTT.

CDR3 residues: CASSLNIPEAFF. Written as DNA, the CDR3 is TGTGCCAGCAGTCTCAATATCCCTGAAGCTTTCTTT. The J gene is TRBJ1-1, the V gene TRBV12-3 or TRBV12-4; no definite D call. The length of the CDR3 is 12 residues. V lost 5 bases and J 6 bases, leaving 10 bases between the germline ends.

This chain uses TRBV7-9 with TRBJ2-3; 13 bases fit TRBD2. Germline V gene data show CDR1 as SEHNR and CDR2 as FQNEAQ (reference sequence). This CDR3 contains 17 residues. V shed 4 bases, J shed 2 bases, and the junction held 6 bases outside the gene matches. DNA of the CDR3: TGTGCCAGCAGCTCGGGGACTAGCGGGAAGTACACAGATACGCAGTATTTT. Its protein product is CASSSGTSGKYTDTQYF.